These T cell receptor beta chains were read from a single sample in a study of T cells after yellow fever vaccination. MiXCR was run by TCRdb on the 5' RACE reads, yielding one entry per CDR3 protein. Among some 340,000 distinct CDR3 sequences listed, about 10% were seen once. The sequencing here drew on CD4+ T cells sorted from PBMCs, taken 45 days after the yellow fever booster vaccination. The receptors derive from a man between 18 and 29 years old who received the YFV17D yellow fever vaccine. Both conserved end residues are part of each CDR3. D genes are given only for firm matches. Rows may omit the clone size; those that give it use once, few, many or a size class.

d_gene | j_gene | v_gene | abundance | len | CDR3aa | CDR3nt
. | TRBJ1-1 | TRBV5-4 | . | 13 | CASSLDLRTEAFF | TGTGCCAGCAGCTTGGATCTCAGGACTGAAGCTTTCTTT
. | TRBJ2-1 | TRBV2 | . | 15 | CASNPGTGAYNEQFF | TGTGCCAGCAATCCTGGGACGGGAGCCTACAATGAGCAGTTCTTC
. | TRBJ2-1 | TRBV7-2 | few | 14 | CASSPVGSYNEQFF | TGTGCCAGCAGTCCCGTGGGGTCCTACAATGAGCAGTTCTTC
. | TRBJ1-5 | TRBV30 | many | 15 | CAWSTDTGLNQPQHF | TGTGCCTGGAGTACAGATACAGGGCTCAATCAGCCCCAGCATTTT
TRBD1 | TRBJ2-1 | TRBV7-9 | many | 15 | CASSSGQGNRDEQFF | TGTGCCAGCAGCTCGGGACAGGGGAACCGCGATGAGCAGTTCTTC
. | TRBJ2-1 | TRBV20-1 | . | 15 | CSATGTASSYNEQFF | TGCAGTGCTACGGGGACCGCGAGCTCCTACAATGAGCAGTTCTTC
. | TRBJ2-1 | TRBV20-1 | few | 15 | CSATGLPGPVNEQFF | TGCAGTGCTACGGGACTCCCTGGGCCGGTTAATGAGCAGTTCTTC
TRBD1 | TRBJ1-4 | TRBV19 | . | 16 | CASSIDTGTGTEKLFF | TGTGCCAGTAGTATAGACACCGGGACAGGGACCGAAAAACTGTTTTTT
. | TRBJ2-2 | TRBV7-2 | . | 15 | CASSLDMVAGELFFF | .
. | TRBJ1-6 | TRBV2 | many | 14 | CASSGQEASSPLHF | TGTGCCAGCAGTGGACAGGAAGCTTCCTCACCCCTCCACTTT
. | TRBJ2-2 | TRBV10-3 | . | 15 | CAASKQTDNTGELFF | TGTGCCGCCTCCAAGCAGACAGATAACACCGGGGAGCTGTTTTTT
. | TRBJ1-1 | TRBV7-2 | few | 15 | CASSSHGGLGTEAFF | TGTGCCAGCAGCTCACATGGGGGGCTGGGGACTGAAGCTTTCTTT
. | TRBJ2-3 | TRBV7-8 | . | 17 | CASSLDSGTFGTDTQYF | TGTGCCAGCAGCTTAGATTCCGGGACATTCGGCACAGATACGCAGTATTTT
TRBD2 | TRBJ2-3 | TRBV7-2 | . | 15 | CASTLLAGGADTQYF | TGTGCCAGCACCTTACTAGCGGGGGGGGCAGATACGCAGTATTTT
. | TRBJ2-5 | TRBV7-2 | . | 13 | CASSQGTRETQYF | TGTGCCAGCAGCCAGGGGACAAGGGAGACCCAGTACTTC
TRBD1 | TRBJ2-1 | TRBV4-3 | few | 15 | CASALDRGIVYEQFF | TGCGCCAGCGCCCTGGACAGGGGAATCGTTTATGAGCAGTTCTTC
. | TRBJ2-1 | TRBV2 | . | 13 | CASSDFGSNEQFF | TGTGCCAGCAGTGATTTTGGGAGCAATGAGCAGTTCTTC
. | TRBJ1-3 | TRBV4-1 | few | 17 | CASSQDLEGHSGNTIYF | TGCGCCAGCAGCCAAGATCTTGAGGGGCACTCTGGAAACACCATATATTTT
TRBD2 | TRBJ2-4 | TRBV7-2 | . | 15 | CASSFSGLVGNIQYF | TGTGCCAGCAGCTTTAGTGGACTAGTAGGGAACATTCAGTACTTC
. | TRBJ2-5 | TRBV7-2 | . | 13 | CASSVQAQETQYF | TGTGCCAGCAGCGTTCAGGCACAAGAGACCCAGTACTTC
. | TRBJ2-1 | TRBV3-1 | . | 14 | CASSQLGARDEQFF | TGTGCCAGCAGCCAACTGGGGGCGAGGGATGAGCAGTTCTTC
TRBD1 | TRBJ1-2 | TRBV10-3 | few | 14 | CAIAGTVTNYGYTF | TGTGCCATCGCCGGGACAGTCACTAACTATGGCTACACCTTC
TRBD2 | TRBJ2-1 | TRBV7-2 | few | 18 | CASSFSLASGGTERFKFF | TGTGCCAGCAGCTTTTCCCTTGCTAGCGGGGGGACCGAGCGATTCAAGTTCTTC
TRBD2 | TRBJ2-3 | TRBV27 | many | 15 | CASSLGGGLTDTQYF | TGTGCCAGCAGTTTGGGGGGGGGTCTCACAGATACGCAGTATTTT
. | TRBJ1-2 | TRBV28 | few | 14 | CASSAGGGHYGYTF | TGTGCCAGCAGCGCGGGGGGTGGTCACTATGGCTACACCTTC
. | TRBJ1-1 | TRBV6-5 | . | 11 | CASSRPGEAFF | TGTGCCAGCAGTCGCCCGGGAGAAGCTTTCTTT
TRBD1 | TRBJ1-2 | TRBV15 | few | 17 | CATSRDPGTGRTNGYTF | TGTGCCACCAGCAGAGATCCTGGGACAGGGAGGACCAATGGCTACACCTTC
. | TRBJ2-2 | TRBV6-6 | few | 13 | CASTKDGTGELFF | TGTGCCAGCACCAAGGACGGAACCGGGGAGCTGTTTTTT
. | TRBJ2-1 | TRBV9 | few | 14 | CASSANPAYNEQFF | TGTGCCAGCAGCGCCAATCCAGCGTACAATGAGCAGTTCTTC
. | TRBJ1-2 | TRBV6-6 | few | 14 | CASSYQTGNYGYTF | TGTGCCAGCAGTTACCAGACGGGGAACTATGGCTACACCTTC
. | TRBJ2-2 | TRBV24-1 | few | 13 | CATSDGVTGELFF | TGTGCCACCAGTGATGGGGTAACCGGGGAGCTGTTTTTT
TRBD2 | TRBJ2-3 | TRBV6-5 | . | 16 | CASSELAGGNTDTQYF | TGTGCCAGCAGCGAACTAGCGGGGGGAAACACAGATACGCAGTATTTT
. | TRBJ1-6 | TRBV4-1 | . | 11 | CASSHYSPLHF | TGCGCCAGCAGCCATTATTCACCCCTCCACTTT
. | TRBJ1-5 | TRBV12-3/TRBV12-4 | few | 13 | CASSPGGHQPQHF | TGTGCCAGCAGCCCCGGTGGTCATCAGCCCCAGCATTTT
. | TRBJ2-3 | TRBV24-1 | many | 15 | CATSDNPERTDTQYF | TGTGCCACCAGTGACAACCCGGAGCGAACAGATACGCAGTATTTT
. | TRBJ2-5 | TRBV7-3 | . | 14 | CASSFLGSGETQYF | TGTGCCAGCAGCTTTTTAGGGTCCGGGGAGACCCAGTACTTC
TRBD1 | TRBJ1-5 | TRBV18 | few | 14 | CASSSTGSEQPQHF | TGTGCCAGCTCGTCGACAGGGAGCGAACAGCCCCAGCATTTT
. | TRBJ1-1 | TRBV2 | many | 14 | CASEVAGGHTEAFF | TGTGCCAGCGAGGTGGCGGGGGGACACACTGAAGCTTTCTTT
. | TRBJ2-3 | TRBV4-3 | . | 16 | CASSRRAGADTDTQYF | TGCGCCAGCAGCCGCCGCGCAGGGGCCGACACAGATACGCAGTATTTT
. | TRBJ1-1 | TRBV5-6 | few | 16 | CASSLLAQAMNTEAFF | TGTGCCAGCAGCTTGTTAGCTCAGGCAATGAACACTGAAGCTTTCTTT
. | TRBJ2-1 | TRBV12-3/TRBV12-4 | . | 13 | CASSLGNFGEQFF | TGTGCCAGCAGTTTAGGCAACTTCGGTGAGCAGTTCTTC
. | TRBJ2-1 | TRBV12-3/TRBV12-4 | few | 15 | CASSPGTSHYNEQFF | TGTGCCAGCAGTCCTGGGACTTCCCATTACAATGAGCAGTTCTTC